The entry that follows covers one TCR beta chain sequence. Germline V lookup: CDR1 SNHLY, CDR2 FYNNEI. Trimming took 2 bases from V and 8 from J, leaving 10 bases between them. This CDR3 is 13 amino acids long. This specimen belongs to a study of blood T cell repertoires in COVID-19. Using immunoSEQ multiplex PCR, the repertoire was profiled, and TCRdb retains in-frame clones only, with some absent. The sample lists around 220,000 clones, just over 85% occurring once. The sequence derives from a woman between 50 and 59 years old with acute COVID-19. The sequenced material came from PBMCs or T cells enriched from blood (not recorded which). This chain links TRBV2 with TRBJ2-1, with D possibly matching TRBD2 (5 bases). The DNA of the CDR3 is TGTGCCAGCAGTGAACTAGTGAGGGATGAGCAGTTCTTC. Protein: CASSELVRDEQFF.